Below are 10 T cell receptor beta chains sequenced from a single sample in a study of blood T cell repertoires in COVID-19. Libraries were prepared by immunoSEQ multiplex PCR; TCRdb keeps only in-frame clonotypes and omits some of them. Here the sample spans roughly 260,000 clones, approximately 86% being singletons. Sequenced material: PBMCs or T cells enriched from blood (not recorded which). Every receptor here comes from a woman younger than 45 with acute COVID-19.

This chain joins TRBV6-5 and TRBJ1-2; TRBD1 matches at 7 bases. The CDR3 is made up of 13 amino acids. With 2 bases clipped from V and 7 bases from J, the junction kept 4 bases outside the gene matches. The V gene's germline CDR1 is MNHEY and CDR2 SVGAGI. For the CDR3, the DNA is TGTGCCAGCAGTTACGAGGGGGCAGGTGGCTACACCTTC. This gives the protein CASSYEGAGGYTF.

J is TRBJ1-2 and V is TRBV6-6, with 9 positions matching TRBD1. The J segment lost 6 bases and the V segment lost 8 bases, leaving 13 bases of the junction unmatched. Germline CDR1 MNHNY, CDR2 SVGAGI (reference sequence). The CDR3 extends over 15 amino acids. The CDR3 is CASHGTGRAFNGYTF. The CDR3 DNA is TGTGCCAGCCACGGGACAGGGAGGGCTTTCAATGGCTACACCTTC.

In its sample, this clone was seen a few times. This chain connects TRBV20-1 to TRBJ1-4; 7 bases are a match to TRBD1. Trimming took 3 bases from V and 5 from J; bases not matched to a gene: 6. Germline V CDR1 and CDR2: DFQATT, SNEGSKA (reference sequence). CDR3 length equals 14 residues. CDR3 sequence: CSASRTGRNEKLFF. The CDR3 DNA sequence: TGCAGTGCTAGTAGGACAGGCCGAAATGAAAAACTGTTTTTT.

This clone was seen just once. In the same sample, other DNA sequences code for this CDR3. The rearrangement uses TRBV12-3 or TRBV12-4 and TRBJ1-2; D uncertain. V was trimmed by 2 bases and J by 2 bases, leaving 6 bases between them. This CDR3 spans 13 amino acids. Written as DNA, the CDR3 is TGTGCCAGCAGTTTAACGGGGAACTATGGCTACACCTTC. Amino acid sequence: CASSLTGNYGYTF.

Only one count was recorded for this clone. The chain has TRBV7-9 and TRBJ1-4; 7 nucleotides align to TRBD1. The CDR3 has 14 amino acids. The ends lost 5 bases at V and 3 bases at J; junction bases unmatched: 3. Germline loops: CDR1 SEHNR, CDR2 FQNEAQ (reference sequence). CDR3 bases: TGTGCCAGCAGCGAGGGACAGCCTAATGAAAAACTGTTTTTT. Its protein is CASSEGQPNEKLFF.

The chain joins TRBV20-1 to TRBJ2-7, with D maybe TRBD1 (5 bases). This CDR3 comprises 12 residues. Germline CDR1 and CDR2: DFQATT and SNEGSKA (reference sequence). Trimming left V 3 bases short and J 2 bases short, with 8 bases between. Written as DNA, the CDR3 is TGCAGTGCTAGTGAAGGGGCCTACGAGCAGTACTTC. Its protein is CSASEGAYEQYF.

This sequence joins TRBV6-2 or TRBV6-3 and TRBJ1-5; 10 bases fit TRBD1. V was pared by 6 bases and J by 7 bases, with 9 bases of the junction left unmatched. Germline V gene lookup returns CDR1 MNHEY and CDR2 SVGEGT. The CDR3 loop spans 15 amino acids. Here the CDR3 reads CASSTTGTGDQPQHF. The CDR3 region has the DNA TGTGCCAGCAGCACAACTGGGACAGGGGACCAGCCCCAGCATTTT.

Worth noting for this clone: A much larger clonotype is one base distant, so this may be a read error. The J gene is TRBJ1-1, the V gene TRBV6-5; 7 nucleotides line up with TRBD1. Trimming cost V 6 bases and J 1 base; bases outside gene matches: 2. Germline V lookup: CDR1 MNHEY, CDR2 SVGAGI. The CDR3 consists of 13 residues. CDR3 DNA sequence: TGTGCCAGCAGAGACAGGGAGAACACTGAAGCTTTCTTT. It is translated as CASRDRENTEAFF.

The chain links TRBV2 to TRBJ1-5; D remains ambiguous. V was trimmed by 1 base and J by 2 bases, leaving 6 bases between them. There are 14 residues in the CDR3. Germline V lookup: CDR1 SNHLY, CDR2 FYNNEI. CDR3 in amino acids: CASSEVGGNQPQHF. The DNA for the CDR3 is TGTGCCAGCAGTGAAGTAGGAGGCAATCAGCCCCAGCATTTT. Looking up the rest from reference TRBV2 and TRBJ1-5 gives the full variable domain: EPEVTQTPSHQVTQMGQEVILRCVPISNHLYFYWYRQILGQKVEFLVSFYNNEISEKSEIFDDQFSVERPDGSNFTLKIRSTKLEDSAMYFCASSEVGGNQPQHFGDGTRLSIL.

The gene calls are TRBV29-1 and TRBJ1-1; D may be TRBD1 (6 bases). The CDR3 has 17 residues. V lost 6 bases and J 2 bases, leaving 25 bases between the germline ends. Germline lookup yields CDR1 SQVTM and CDR2 ANQGSEA. CDR3 loop: CSVRLMGVSGTNTEAFF. DNA of the CDR3: TGCAGCGTAAGGCTTATGGGGGTTTCAGGGACAAACACTGAAGCTTTCTTT.